This TCR beta chain was retrieved from a study of T cells in Graves' hyperthyroidism and ophthalmopathy. TCR beta CDR3 regions were amplified from RNA transcripts. The study used the HTBI primer set for a first-round RT-PCR of the TCR CDR3. Via MiXCR, TCRdb re-called the multiplex PCR reads, giving one row per CDR3 protein. This table holds about 540,000 distinct CDR3 sequences, just over 45% found once. Trimming left V 4 bases short and J 0 bases short, with 13 bases between. The germline CDR1 and CDR2 sequences are SQVTM and ANQGSEA. This CDR3 is built from 14 residues. Sequencing was done on a sample of peripheral blood or thyroid tissue (not recorded which). The chain carries TRBV29-1 and TRBJ2-7; a possible D gene is TRBD2 (6 bases). The sequence derives from a woman aged 18-35 years with Graves' hyperthyroidism. Here the CDR3 DNA reads TGCAGCGTTGTATCGCGGGACGGCTCCTACGAGCAGTACTTC. This encodes CSVVSRDGSYEQYF.